This T cell receptor (beta chain) was observed in a study of spatial heterogeneity in lung cancer. Study observations and caveats: Tumor mutation counts were tracked by expanded intratumoral alpha and beta TCR counts.

This CDR3 has 16 amino acids. J lost 0 bases, V lost 4 bases, and 4 bases had no gene match. The germline V gene encodes CDR1 SGHVS and CDR2 FQNEAQ. There are a few counts of this clonotype. The antigen remains undetermined. Time point given: sample taken at primary tumor resection. Patients with untreated early-stage non-small cell lung cancer, numbering 72, were the donors. One entry per CDR3 protein results from TCRdb running MiXCR on the 5' RACE reads. The sample lists 7,000 or so distinct CDR3 sequences, 15% to 20% occurring once. The V gene is TRBV7-8, the J gene TRBJ1-4; 8 bases fit TRBD1. The sequence was obtained from a female donor with early-stage non-small cell lung cancer. This sample comprised lung tumor tissue, obtained at surgery. The CDR3 spells CASSYGQGTTNEKLFF. DNA for the CDR3: TGTGCCAGCAGCTACGGACAGGGTACAACTAATGAAAAACTGTTTTTT.